These T cell receptor beta chains were read from a single sample in a study of blood T cell repertoires in COVID-19. The protocol was immunoSEQ multiplex PCR, while the TCRdb copy is restricted to in-frame clones and leaves out a portion. The data contain 300,000 to 450,000 clones, 80% to 90% of them singletons. The sequenced sample consisted of PBMCs or T cells enriched from blood (not recorded which). Source of these receptors: a man aged 18 to 29 who had recovered from COVID-19. CDR3s include the opening cysteine and the closing phenylalanine or tryptophan. The D gene is left open where the match is weak. Clone size is given for some rows only: seen once, a few or many times, or a class if the clone is expanded.

d_call	cdr3_length	clone_size	j_call	v_call	cdr3_nt	cdr3_aa
.	13	once	TRBJ1-1	TRBV5-4	TGTGCCAGCAGCATGAGCCGGAACACTGAAGCTTTCTTT	CASSMSRNTEAFF
.	12	.	TRBJ1-4	TRBV11-2	TGTGCCAGCAGCCTTGGCAGTGAAAAACTGTTTTTT	CASSLGSEKLFF
TRBD1	15	.	TRBJ2-4	TRBV19	TGTGCCAGCACGGACCCGAGGGGGCGCGAAGGATTCCGGTACTTC	CASTDPRGREGFRYF
.	15	.	TRBJ1-4	TRBV19	TGTGCCAGTAGTATATTCGGGGCAACTAATGAAAAACTGTTTTTT	CASSIFGATNEKLFF
TRBD1	14	.	TRBJ2-7	TRBV5-1	TGCGCCAGCAGCTTGGAGTGGGGACAGTACGAGCAGTACTTC	CASSLEWGQYEQYF
.	14	once	TRBJ1-1	TRBV7-8	TGTGCCAGCAGCCGAACCGGGGGGGCGACAGAAGCTTTCTTT	CASSRTGGATEAFF
TRBD2	16	.	TRBJ2-7	TRBV28	TGTGCCAGCAGTTTCCCACGACTAGCGGATTCCTACGAGCAGTACTTC	CASSFPRLADSYEQYF
.	15	.	TRBJ2-3	TRBV6-1	TGTGCCAGCAGTGAAGTATACAGCCACACAGATACGCAGTATTTT	CASSEVYSHTDTQYF
TRBD1	15	.	TRBJ1-6	TRBV27	TGTGCCAGCAGTTTAGTGCAGGGGGCTACTTCACCCCTCCACTTT	CASSLVQGATSPLHF
TRBD1	14	.	TRBJ2-7	TRBV18	TGTGCCAGCTCACCAATTGAGACAGGGGACGAGCAGTACTTC	CASSPIETGDEQYF
.	15	.	TRBJ1-2	TRBV28	TGTGCCAGCAGTTTCCCTACTAAAGGGAGTGATGGCTACACCTTC	CASSFPTKGSDGYTF
TRBD2	16	.	TRBJ2-7	TRBV2	TGTGCCAGCAGTGAAAGGGCGGCGGGAGTGAGCTACGAGCAGTACTTC	CASSERAAGVSYEQYF
.	12	few	TRBJ1-2	TRBV28	TGTGCCAGCAGTTTAACTCCCTATGGCTACACCTTC	CASSLTPYGYTF
.	15	.	TRBJ1-3	TRBV5-8	TGTGCCAGCAGTCGCGATAGGGGTTCTGGAAACACCATATATTTT	CASSRDRGSGNTIYF
TRBD1	16	.	TRBJ1-2	TRBV5-1	TGCGCCAGCAGCTTGGGTTTTGGGACAGGAGTAGATGGCTACACCTTC	CASSLGFGTGVDGYTF